This T cell receptor (beta chain) was documented in a study of CD8 T cells in ankylosing spondylitis (dated 2017 in TCRdb). Study-wide context: The study set out to find disease-linked TCR variants by profiling T cell receptor beta repertoires in ankylosing spondylitis patients and healthy donors. The full study cohort comprised 25 ankylosing spondylitis patients and approximately 100 healthy donors. Peripheral blood was sampled, and synovial fluid was additionally collected from ankylosing spondylitis patients.

Results and caveats for the whole study, not just this receptor: Blood from ankylosing spondylitis patients appeared to be characterized by a TCR beta motif composed of 7 to 9 highly homologous amino acid variants. Significant enrichment of the disease-linked clones was reported in matched synovial fluid samples from ankylosing spondylitis patients. Some motif variants were previously reported in synovial fluid and blood of reactive arthritis patients, suggesting common disease-initiation mechanisms. In peripheral blood, the disease-linked clones were found at relatively low frequencies and had a CD8+ phenotype.

Taken from the germline V gene, the CDR1 and CDR2 loops are SQVTM and ANQGSEA. Here V drops 6 bases and J drops 0 bases, and the junction holds 10 bases not matched to any gene. The CDR3 measures 16 amino acids from cysteine to phenylalanine. The only DNA kept is the CDR3, 48 bases in frame from the first base. TCRdb names Illumina HiSeq 2500 as the instrument used. Quantitative 5'-RACE with molecular barcodes was the method used to prepare the TCR beta libraries. Concerning the study's data processing: A new computational method, built on a probabilistic model of VDJ rearrangement, was used to identify disease-linked TCR variants. The raw public data were reprocessed by TCRdb itself: fastp quality trimming at Q25, MiXCR clonotype calling, in-frame beta chains only. Every CDR3 protein is listed once, alongside the most common genes and DNA of its rows. TCRdb's processing, not the authors', yielded these V and J calls. Counted in this sample were a few hundred thousand distinct CDR3 sequences; 15% to 20% of them appeared once. Over 25% of the sample comes from the top ten.

Regarding this clonotype: Its antigen is unknown. Base qualities were left out, and no much larger clone turns up one base away.

Recombination linked TRBV29-1 to TRBJ2-3, with 9 bases aligning to TRBD1. This TCR came from a male donor with ankylosing spondylitis or in good health (not recorded which). The sequenced material came from blood, either unsorted or a sorted T cell fraction (not recorded which). The CDR3 region reads CSVGQGTITSTDTQYF. The nucleotide sequence reads as follows: TGCAGCGTCGGACAGGGGACCATCACTAGCACAGATACGCAGTATTTT.